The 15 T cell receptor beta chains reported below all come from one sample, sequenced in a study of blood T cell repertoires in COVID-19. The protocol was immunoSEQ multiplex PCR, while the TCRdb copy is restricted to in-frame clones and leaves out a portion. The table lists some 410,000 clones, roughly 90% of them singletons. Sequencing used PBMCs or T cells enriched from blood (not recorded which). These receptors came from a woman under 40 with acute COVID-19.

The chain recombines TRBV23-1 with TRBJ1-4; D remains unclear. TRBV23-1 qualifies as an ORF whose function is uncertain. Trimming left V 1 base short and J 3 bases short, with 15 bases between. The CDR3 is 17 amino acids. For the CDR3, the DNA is TGCGCCAGCAGTCAATTCTACCTTGGAGGCCCTAATGAAAAACTGTTTTTT. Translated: CASSQFYLGGPNEKLFF.

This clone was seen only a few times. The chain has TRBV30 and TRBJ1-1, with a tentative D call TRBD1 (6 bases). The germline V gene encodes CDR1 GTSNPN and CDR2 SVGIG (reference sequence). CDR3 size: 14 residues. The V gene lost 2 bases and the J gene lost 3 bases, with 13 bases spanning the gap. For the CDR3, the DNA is TGTGCCTGGAGTTTTTCAAACAGGGACACTGAAGCTTTCTTT. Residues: CAWSFSNRDTEAFF.

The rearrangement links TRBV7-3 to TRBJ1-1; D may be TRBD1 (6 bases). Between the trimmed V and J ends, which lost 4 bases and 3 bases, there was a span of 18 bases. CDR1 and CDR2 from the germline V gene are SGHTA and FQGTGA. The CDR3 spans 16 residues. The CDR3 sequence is CASSSRGGALDTEAFF. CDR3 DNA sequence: TGTGCCAGCAGCTCTCGAGGGGGGGCTTTGGACACTGAAGCTTTCTTT.

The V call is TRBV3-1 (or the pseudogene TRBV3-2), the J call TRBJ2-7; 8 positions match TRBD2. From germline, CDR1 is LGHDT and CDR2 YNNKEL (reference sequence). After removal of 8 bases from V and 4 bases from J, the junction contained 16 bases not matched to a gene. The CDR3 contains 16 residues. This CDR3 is CASSRKVGSGGYEQYF. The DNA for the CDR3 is TGTGCCAGCTCCAGAAAGGTCGGCAGCGGGGGATACGAGCAGTACTTC.

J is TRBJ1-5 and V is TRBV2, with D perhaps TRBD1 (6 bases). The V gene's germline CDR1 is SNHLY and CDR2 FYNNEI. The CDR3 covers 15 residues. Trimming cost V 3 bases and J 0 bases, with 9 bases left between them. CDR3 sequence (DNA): TGTGCCAGCAGTGAGGGGGCTCATAGCAATCAGCCCCAGCATTTT. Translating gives CASSEGAHSNQPQHF.

The CDR3 DNA sequence: TGTGCCAGTGGGACAGGACGTACCTACAATGAGCAGTTCTTC. This gives the protein CASGTGRTYNEQFF. V and J are TRBV7-9 and TRBJ2-1; 8 nucleotides align to TRBD1. The J segment lost 2 bases and the V segment lost 9 bases, leaving 6 bases of the junction unmatched. This CDR3 has 14 residues. Germline CDR1 SEHNR, CDR2 FQNEAQ (reference sequence).

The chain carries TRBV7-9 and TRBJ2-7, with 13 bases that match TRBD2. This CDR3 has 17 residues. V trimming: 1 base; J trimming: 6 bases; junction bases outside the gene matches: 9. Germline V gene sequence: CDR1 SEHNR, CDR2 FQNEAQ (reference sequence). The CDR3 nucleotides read TGTGCCAGCAGCTTAGAGGGGACTAGCGGGGCCGGGAGCGAGCAGTACTTC. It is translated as CASSLEGTSGAGSEQYF.

The CDR3 DNA is TGTGCCAGCAGGACCGGACTCCCTAGTATCTCTGGAAACACCATATATTTT. The encoded protein is CASRTGLPSISGNTIYF. The chain is built from TRBV7-2 and TRBJ1-3; D gene ambiguous. The germline V and J ends were trimmed by 6 bases and 0 bases, with 18 bases remaining between them. The CDR3 length is 17 residues. CDR1 and CDR2 (germline): SGHTA, FQGNSA.

In DNA, the CDR3 is TGCGCCAGCAGGACAGGGGCTGGGACTGAAGCTTTCTTT. Translated: CASRTGAGTEAFF. The chain employs TRBV10-1 and TRBJ1-1; 8 bases agree with TRBD1. J was trimmed by 5 bases and V by 6 bases; bases with no gene match: 5. CDR3 length: 13 residues. Germline CDR1 and CDR2: WNHNN and SYGVQD (reference sequence).

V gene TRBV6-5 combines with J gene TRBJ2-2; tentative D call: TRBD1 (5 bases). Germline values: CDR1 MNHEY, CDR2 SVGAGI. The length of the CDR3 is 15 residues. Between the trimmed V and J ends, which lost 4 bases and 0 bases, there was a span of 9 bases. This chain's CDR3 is CASSSDRANTGELFF. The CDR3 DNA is TGTGCCAGCAGTTCCGACAGAGCGAACACCGGGGAGCTGTTTTTT.

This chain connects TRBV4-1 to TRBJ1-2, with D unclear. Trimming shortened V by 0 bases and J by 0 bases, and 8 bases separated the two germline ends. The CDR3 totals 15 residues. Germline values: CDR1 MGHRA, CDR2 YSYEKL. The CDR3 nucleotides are TGCGCCAGCAGCCAAGAGACGGGAGCTAACTATGGCTACACCTTC. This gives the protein CASSQETGANYGYTF.

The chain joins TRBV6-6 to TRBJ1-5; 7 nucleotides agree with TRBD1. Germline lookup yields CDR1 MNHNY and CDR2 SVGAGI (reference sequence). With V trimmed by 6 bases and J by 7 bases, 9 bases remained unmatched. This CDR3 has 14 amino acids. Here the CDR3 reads CASRKQGTIQPQHF. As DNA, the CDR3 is TGTGCCAGCAGGAAACAGGGGACAATACAGCCCCAGCATTTT.

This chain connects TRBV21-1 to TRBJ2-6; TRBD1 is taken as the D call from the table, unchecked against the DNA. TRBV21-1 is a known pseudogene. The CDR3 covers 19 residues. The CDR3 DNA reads TGTGCCAGCAGCAAAGAGCCCCCGGGACAGCTCTCTGGGGCCAACGTCCTGACTTTC. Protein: CASSKEPPGQLSGANVLTF.

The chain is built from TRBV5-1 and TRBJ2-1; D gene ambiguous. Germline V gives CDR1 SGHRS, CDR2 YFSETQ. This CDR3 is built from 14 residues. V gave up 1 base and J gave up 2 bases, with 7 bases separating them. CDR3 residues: CASSLTQPYNEQFF. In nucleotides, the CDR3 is TGCGCCAGCAGCTTGACACAACCCTACAATGAGCAGTTCTTC.

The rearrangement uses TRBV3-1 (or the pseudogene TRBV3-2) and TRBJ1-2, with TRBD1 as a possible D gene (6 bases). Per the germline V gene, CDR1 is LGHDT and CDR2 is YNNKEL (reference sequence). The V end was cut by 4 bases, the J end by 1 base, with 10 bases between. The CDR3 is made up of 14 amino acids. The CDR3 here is CASSPRQDNYGYTF. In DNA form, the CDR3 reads TGTGCCAGCAGCCCCCGACAGGATAACTATGGCTACACCTTC.